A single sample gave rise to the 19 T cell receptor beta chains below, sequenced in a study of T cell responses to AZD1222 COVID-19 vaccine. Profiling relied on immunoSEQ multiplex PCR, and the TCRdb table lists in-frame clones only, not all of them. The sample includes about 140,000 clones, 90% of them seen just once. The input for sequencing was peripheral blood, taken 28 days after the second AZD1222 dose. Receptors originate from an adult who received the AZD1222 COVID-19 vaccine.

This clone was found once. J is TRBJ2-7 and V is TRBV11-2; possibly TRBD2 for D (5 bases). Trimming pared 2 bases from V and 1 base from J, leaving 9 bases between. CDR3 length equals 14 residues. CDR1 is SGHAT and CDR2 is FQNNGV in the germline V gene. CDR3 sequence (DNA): TGTGCCAGCAGCTTAACCGGGAAGTCCTACGAGCAGTACTTC. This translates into CASSLTGKSYEQYF. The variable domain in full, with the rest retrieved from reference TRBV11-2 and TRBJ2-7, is EAGVAQSPRYKIIEKRQSVAFWCNPISGHATLYWYQQILGQGPKLLIQFQNNGVVDDSQLPKDRFSAERLKGVDSTLKIQPAKLEDSAVYLCASSLTGKSYEQYFGPGTRLTVT.

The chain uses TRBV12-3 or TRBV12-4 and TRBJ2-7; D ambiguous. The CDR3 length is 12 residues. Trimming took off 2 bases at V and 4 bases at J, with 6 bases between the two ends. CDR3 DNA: TGTGCCAGCAGTTTAACCCCTTACGAGCAGTACTTC. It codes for CASSLTPYEQYF.

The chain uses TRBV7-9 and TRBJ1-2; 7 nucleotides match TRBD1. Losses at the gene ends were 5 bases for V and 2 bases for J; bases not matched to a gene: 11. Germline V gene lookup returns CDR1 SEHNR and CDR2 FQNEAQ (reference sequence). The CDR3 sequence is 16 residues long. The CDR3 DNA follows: TGTGCCAGCAGCACGTCAGGACAGGACCAGAACTATGGCTACACCTTC. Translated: CASSTSGQDQNYGYTF.

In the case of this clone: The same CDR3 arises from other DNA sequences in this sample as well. CDR3 loop: CASSPDRGNYGYTF. DNA for the CDR3: TGTGCCAGCTCACCAGACAGGGGGAACTATGGCTACACCTTC. V gene TRBV18 combines with J gene TRBJ1-2; TRBD1 aligns across 9 bases. This CDR3 is 14 amino acids long. Looked up from germline, CDR1 is KGHSH and CDR2 is LQKENI. J was trimmed by 2 bases and V by 2 bases; bases with no gene match: 0.

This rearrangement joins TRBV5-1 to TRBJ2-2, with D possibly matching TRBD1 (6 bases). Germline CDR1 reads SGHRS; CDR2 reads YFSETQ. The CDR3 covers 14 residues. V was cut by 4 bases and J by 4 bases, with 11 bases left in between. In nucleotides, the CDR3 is TGCGCCAGCAGCACCGACAGGCTCACCGGGGAGCTGTTTTTT. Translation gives CASSTDRLTGELFF.

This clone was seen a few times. This CDR3 reads CASSLVKGQETQYF. The CDR3, as DNA: TGTGCCAGCAGCTTAGTGAAGGGCCAAGAGACCCAGTACTTC. The rearrangement links TRBV7-2 to TRBJ2-5; no clear D gene. Germline CDR1 and CDR2: SGHTA and FQGNSA. The CDR3 is 14 amino acids. V was clipped by 1 base and J by 1 base, with 7 bases between them. The complete variable domain, with remaining parts taken from reference TRBV7-2 and TRBJ2-5, reads GAGVSQSPSNKVTEKGKDVELRCDPISGHTALYWYRQSLGQGLEFLIYFQGNSAPDKSGLPSDRFSAERTGGSVSTLTIQRTQQEDSAVYLCASSLVKGQETQYFGPGTRLLVL.

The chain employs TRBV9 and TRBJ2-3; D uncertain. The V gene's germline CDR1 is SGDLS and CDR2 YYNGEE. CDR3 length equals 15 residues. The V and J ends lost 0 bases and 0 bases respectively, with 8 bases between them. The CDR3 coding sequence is TGTGCCAGCAGCGTAGCTGTCGGAAGCACAGATACGCAGTATTTT. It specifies CASSVAVGSTDTQYF. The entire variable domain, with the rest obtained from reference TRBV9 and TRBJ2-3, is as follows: DSGVTQTPKHLITATGQRVTLRCSPRSGDLSVYWYQQSLDQGLQFLIQYYNGEERAKGNILERFSAQQFPDLHSELNLSSLELGDSALYFCASSVAVGSTDTQYFGPGTRLTVL.

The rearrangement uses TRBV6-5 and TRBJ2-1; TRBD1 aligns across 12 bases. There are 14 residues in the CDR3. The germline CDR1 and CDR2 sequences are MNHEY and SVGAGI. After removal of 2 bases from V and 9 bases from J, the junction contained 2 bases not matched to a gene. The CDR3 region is CASSYGTGGSEQFF. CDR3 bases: TGTGCCAGCAGTTACGGGACAGGGGGCAGTGAGCAGTTCTTC.

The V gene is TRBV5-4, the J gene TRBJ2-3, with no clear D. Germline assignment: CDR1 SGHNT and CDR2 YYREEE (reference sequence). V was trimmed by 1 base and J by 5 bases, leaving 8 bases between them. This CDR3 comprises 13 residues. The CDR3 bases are TGTGCCAGCAGCTTGTTGGGTAAAGATACGCAGTATTTT. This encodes CASSLLGKDTQYF.

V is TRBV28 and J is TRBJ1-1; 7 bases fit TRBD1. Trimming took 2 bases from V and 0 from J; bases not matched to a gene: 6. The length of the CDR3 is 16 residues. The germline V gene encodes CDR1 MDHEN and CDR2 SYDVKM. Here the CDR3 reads CASSLRGRGMNTEAFF. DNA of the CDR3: TGTGCCAGCAGTTTAAGGGGGCGGGGTATGAACACTGAAGCTTTCTTT.

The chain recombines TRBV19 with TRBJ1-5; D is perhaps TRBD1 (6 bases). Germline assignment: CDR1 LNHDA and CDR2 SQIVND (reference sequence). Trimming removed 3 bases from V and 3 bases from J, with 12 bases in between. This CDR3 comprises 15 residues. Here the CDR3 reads CASSMQQGNNQPQHF. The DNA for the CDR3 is TGTGCCAGTAGTATGCAACAGGGTAACAATCAGCCCCAGCATTTT.

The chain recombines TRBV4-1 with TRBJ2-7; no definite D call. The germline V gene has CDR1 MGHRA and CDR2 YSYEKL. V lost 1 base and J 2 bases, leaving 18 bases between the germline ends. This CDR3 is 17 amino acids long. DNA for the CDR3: TGCGCCAGCAGCCAAGGTGCCGGGCCTCACAGCACCTACGAGCAGTACTTC. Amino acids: CASSQGAGPHSTYEQYF.

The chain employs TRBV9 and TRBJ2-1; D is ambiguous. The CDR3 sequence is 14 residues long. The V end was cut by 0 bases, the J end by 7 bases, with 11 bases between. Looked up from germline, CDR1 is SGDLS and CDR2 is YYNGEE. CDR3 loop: CASSVVGLRNEQFF. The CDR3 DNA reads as TGTGCCAGCAGCGTAGTTGGGTTGAGGAATGAGCAGTTCTTC.

The CDR3 is CASTASSTGQNSPLHF. As DNA, the CDR3 is TGTGCCAGCACCGCCAGTAGTACAGGGCAAAATTCACCCCTCCACTTT. The gene calls are TRBV7-2 and TRBJ1-6; D perhaps matches TRBD1 (6 bases). Germline assignment: CDR1 SGHTA and CDR2 FQGNSA. V lost 7 bases and J lost 7, with 20 bases in between. This CDR3 is built from 16 residues.

Here the CDR3 DNA reads TGTGCCAGCAGTTTCGGACACACGAACACTGAAGCTTTCTTT. Protein sequence: CASSFGHTNTEAFF. The chain is built from TRBV28 and TRBJ1-1; a possible D gene is TRBD1 (5 bases). Deletions cut 3 bases from V and 1 base from J, with 9 bases between. The V gene's germline CDR1 is MDHEN and CDR2 SYDVKM. This CDR3 has 14 amino acids.

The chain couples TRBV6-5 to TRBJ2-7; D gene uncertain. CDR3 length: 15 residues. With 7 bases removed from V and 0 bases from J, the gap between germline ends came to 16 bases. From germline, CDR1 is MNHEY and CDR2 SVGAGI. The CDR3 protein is CASKMGPSGSYEQYF. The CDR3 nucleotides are TGTGCCAGCAAGATGGGCCCCTCGGGCTCCTACGAGCAGTACTTC.

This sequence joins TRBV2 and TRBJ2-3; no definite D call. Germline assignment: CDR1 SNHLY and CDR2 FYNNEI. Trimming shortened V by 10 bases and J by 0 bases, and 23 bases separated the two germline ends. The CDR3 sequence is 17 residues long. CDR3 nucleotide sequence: TGTGCCACCCCGTCTGACGACCCTGAGAAAAGCACAGATACGCAGTATTTT. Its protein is CATPSDDPEKSTDTQYF.

Here the CDR3 reads CAWTRTSGAYEQYF. The CDR3 DNA reads TGTGCCTGGACCCGGACTAGCGGGGCCTACGAGCAGTACTTC. The rearrangement joins TRBV30 to TRBJ2-7; TRBD2 aligns across 12 bases. Germline assignment: CDR1 GTSNPN and CDR2 SVGIG (reference sequence). Unmatched junction bases numbered 3, after V lost 4 bases and J lost 2 bases. CDR3 length: 14 amino acids.

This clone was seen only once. CDR3 in DNA: TGCGCCAGCAGCTTCCATTCTCCCACCGGTGGCTACACCTTC. Translation: CASSFHSPTGGYTF. V usage is TRBV5-1 and J usage is TRBJ1-2; no clear D gene. V lost 2 bases, J lost 7 bases, and 15 bases lay in between. Germline V CDR1 and CDR2: SGHRS, YFSETQ. The CDR3 extends over 14 amino acids.